This T cell receptor beta chain was retrieved from a study of OX40 agonist ivuxolimab in advanced cancers. Study as a whole: Intravenous ivuxolimab at 0.01 to 10 mg/kg was given to patients every 2 weeks. Patients receiving dose escalation had hepatocellular carcinoma, melanoma, renal cell or head and neck cancer. Notes on the study in general: On average, CD8+ T cells showed a greater number of expanded clones than CD4+.

Notes on this clone: The antigen remains undetermined.

TCRdb's table, derived via immunoSEQ multiplex PCR, lists solely in-frame clones and lacks some. The data hold some 8,800 clones, with more than 70% observed a single time. The germline gives CDR1 LNHDA, CDR2 SQIVND (reference sequence). There are 14 residues in the CDR3. The ends lost 7 bases at V and 4 bases at J; junction bases unmatched: 7. Sequenced here: CD4+ or CD8+ T cells sorted from blood, sampled in a trial of the OX40 agonist ivuxolimab. The J gene is TRBJ1-5, the V gene TRBV19, with TRBD1 identical over 7 bases. The origin of this receptor is an adult with an advanced solid tumor such as melanoma, head and neck, liver or kidney cancer. DNA of the CDR3: TGTGCCAGTACCCCGTCAGGGGGGAATCAGCCCCAGCATTTT. Translated: CASTPSGGNQPQHF. Full variable domain (remainder filled in from reference TRBV19 and TRBJ1-5): DGGITQSPKYLFRKEGQNVTLSCEQNLNHDAMYWYRQDPGQGLRLIYYSQIVNDFQKGDIAEGYSVSREKKESFPLTVTSAQKNPTAFYLCASTPSGGNQPQHFGDGTRLSIL.